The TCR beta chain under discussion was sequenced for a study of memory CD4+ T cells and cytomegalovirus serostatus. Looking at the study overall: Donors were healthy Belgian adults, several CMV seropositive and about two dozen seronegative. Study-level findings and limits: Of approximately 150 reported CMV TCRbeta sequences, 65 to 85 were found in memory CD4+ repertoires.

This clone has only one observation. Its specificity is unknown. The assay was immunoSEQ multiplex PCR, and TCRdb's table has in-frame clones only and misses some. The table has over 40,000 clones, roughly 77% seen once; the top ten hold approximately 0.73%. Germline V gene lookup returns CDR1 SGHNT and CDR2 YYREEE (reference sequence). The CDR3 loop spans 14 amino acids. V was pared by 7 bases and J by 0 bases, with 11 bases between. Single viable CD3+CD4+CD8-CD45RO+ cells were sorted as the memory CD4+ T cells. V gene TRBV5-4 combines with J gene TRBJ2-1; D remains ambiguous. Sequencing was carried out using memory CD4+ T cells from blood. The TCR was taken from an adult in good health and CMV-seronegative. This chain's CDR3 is CASGRTASYNEQFF. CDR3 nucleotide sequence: TGTGCCAGCGGACGGACGGCCTCCTACAATGAGCAGTTCTTC.